One sample yielded the 19 T cell receptor beta chains listed below, sequenced in a study of vaccination effects on CD4 cells after COVID-19. The repertoire was sequenced with immunoSEQ multiplex PCR; TCRdb's copy has only in-frame clones and lacks some. Among 29,000 or so clones listed, under 85% were seen once. Antigen-specific CD4+ T cell clonotypes were called by their expansion after viral peptide-pool culture in ViraFEST. On roughly day 10 of culture, CD4+ T cells were separated out. Two doses of either BNT162b2 or mRNA-1273 were given to each participant. These receptors' targets are unknown. The material was CD4+ T cells from PBMCs cultured with HCoV-OC43 spike peptides, obtained after COVID-19 vaccination. As to subset: HCoV-OC43 spike overlapping peptide pool stimulation. The receptors were gathered from a human donor who received a COVID-19 vaccine.

In its sample, this clone was seen once. The chain uses TRBV5-1 and TRBJ1-1, with D unclear. In germline, CDR1 is SGHRS, CDR2 YFSETQ. This CDR3 has 14 residues. V was trimmed by 0 bases and J by 2 bases, leaving 8 bases between them. The CDR3 nucleotides are TGCGCCAGCAGCTTGGCCACAGCTAACACTGAAGCTTTCTTT. Its protein product is CASSLATANTEAFF. The variable domain in full, completed from reference TRBV5-1 and TRBJ1-1, reads KAGVTQTPRYLIKTRGQQVTLSCSPISGHRSVSWYQQTPGQGLQFLFEYFSETQRNKGNFPGRFSGRQFSNSRSEMNVSTLELGDSALYLCASSLATANTEAFFGQGTRLTVV.

This chain connects TRBV5-4 to TRBJ2-3; D unresolved. The germline CDR1 and CDR2 sequences are SGHNT and YYREEE (reference sequence). V was cut by 0 bases and J by 4 bases, with 12 bases left in between. The CDR3 totals 15 residues. In DNA, the CDR3 is TGTGCCAGCAGCTTGGCTAGGCAGCTCGCAGATACGCAGTATTTT. Its protein product is CASSLARQLADTQYF.

CDR3 sequence (DNA): TGTGCCAGCAGTCAGGGGGCCGGCTACACCTTC. Protein sequence: CASSQGAGYTF. V usage is TRBV6-2 or TRBV6-3 and J usage is TRBJ1-2; 8 bases are a match to TRBD1. Germline trimming cut 5 bases from V and 8 bases from J; bases unmatched to any gene: 1. CDR1 and CDR2 (germline): MNHEY, SVGEGT. The CDR3 has 11 residues.

This sequence joins TRBV12-3 or TRBV12-4 and TRBJ2-7; D remains ambiguous. The CDR3 spans 12 residues. V shed 5 bases and J shed 4 bases, with 9 bases lying between them. CDR3 in DNA: TGTGCCAGCAGTCAGTCCCTATACGAGCAGTACTTC. It yields the protein CASSQSLYEQYF.

The chain combines TRBV7-2 with TRBJ1-6, with 7 bases identical to TRBD1. Germline V gene data show CDR1 as SGHTA and CDR2 as FQGNSA. The trim removed 5 bases at V and 9 bases at J, leaving 10 bases unmatched. CDR3 length: 15 residues. This CDR3 reads CASSARTGRSSPLHF. The CDR3 DNA reads TGTGCCAGCAGCGCCAGGACAGGTAGAAGTTCACCCCTCCACTTT.

The chain carries TRBV7-9 and TRBJ2-4, with D unclear. This CDR3 region has 17 residues. Trimming removed 1 base from V and 1 base from J, with 14 bases in between. CDR1 is SEHNR, CDR2 FQNEAQ, per germline (reference sequence). DNA of the CDR3: TGTGCCAGCAGCTTAGAGCTGGGTGAGAGGGCCAAAAACATTCAGTACTTC. Protein sequence: CASSLELGERAKNIQYF.

The chain employs TRBV15 and TRBJ2-3; 9 bases fit TRBD2. The V gene end was trimmed by 3 bases and the J gene end by 0 bases; junction bases not matched to a gene: 4. The CDR3 is made up of 16 amino acids. Germline values: CDR1 LNHNV, CDR2 YYDKDF (reference sequence). CDR3 coding DNA: TGTGCCACCAGCAGGTTGACTAGCGGTAGCACAGATACGCAGTATTTT. It is translated as CATSRLTSGSTDTQYF.

The chain recombines TRBV14 with TRBJ2-7, with TRBD2 matching over 7 bases. V lost 0 bases, J lost 2 bases, and 7 bases stayed unmatched. This CDR3 region has 16 residues. CDR1 and CDR2 (germline): SGHDN, FVKESK. CDR3 nucleotides: TGTGCCAGCAGCCAAGATCTGGCTAGCGGTACCTACGAGCAGTACTTC. The encoded protein is CASSQDLASGTYEQYF.

This chain connects TRBV6-4 to TRBJ2-1; 13 bases line up with TRBD2. Losses at the gene ends were 4 bases for V and 5 bases for J; bases not matched to a gene: 2. The V gene's germline CDR1 is MRHNA and CDR2 SNTAGT. CDR3 size: 15 residues. CDR3 residues: CASSVGTSGDNEQFF. The CDR3 DNA sequence: TGTGCCAGCAGTGTAGGGACTAGCGGGGACAATGAGCAGTTCTTC.

J is TRBJ2-3 and V is TRBV25-1; 10 positions agree with TRBD2. The length of the CDR3 is 17 residues. Germline lookup yields CDR1 MGHDK and CDR2 SYGVNS. V trimming: 2 bases; J trimming: 6 bases; junction bases outside the gene matches: 11. The CDR3 region has the DNA TGTGCCAGCAGTGAAGGGGCCTGGGGAGCGGGGGGGGATACGCAGTATTTT. The encoded protein is CASSEGAWGAGGDTQYF.

V is TRBV6-5 and J is TRBJ1-2; unclear D gene. V was pared by 11 bases and J by 4 bases, with 17 bases between. Germline CDR1 is MNHEY and CDR2 is SVGAGI. The length of the CDR3 is 13 residues. The CDR3 bases are TGTGCCGCTAGCGCCGGAAATACCTATGGCTACACCTTC. Protein sequence: CAASAGNTYGYTF.

V and J are TRBV28 and TRBJ1-2; D is uncertain. Per germline, CDR1 MDHEN and CDR2 SYDVKM. Trimming cost V 3 bases and J 0 bases, with 8 bases left between them. This CDR3 has 14 amino acids. CDR3 in DNA: TGTGCCAGCAGTTTGCTACAGCCTAACTATGGCTACACCTTC. Translated, it gives CASSLLQPNYGYTF.

This clone is labeled as medium-sized. This chain connects TRBV6-5 to TRBJ2-1; 9 bases map to TRBD1. Germline CDR1 and CDR2: MNHEY and SVGAGI. The CDR3 runs 15 residues. V shed 6 bases, J shed 4 bases, and the junction held 7 bases outside the gene matches. CDR3 coding DNA: TGTGCCAGCAGAATGGGACAGGGTATATACAATGAGCAGTTCTTC. Its translation is CASRMGQGIYNEQFF.

There are a few counts of this clone. The sample carries other DNA sequences with the same CDR3. The rearrangement links TRBV5-1 to TRBJ2-2; D remains ambiguous. V dropped 3 bases and J dropped 0 bases, with 9 bases sitting between them. CDR1 is SGHRS, CDR2 YFSETQ, per germline. The CDR3 is made up of 15 amino acids. This CDR3 is CASSWGGSNTGELFF. CDR3 nucleotides: TGCGCCAGCAGCTGGGGTGGTTCGAACACCGGGGAGCTGTTTTTT.

The chain links TRBV12-3 or TRBV12-4 to TRBJ1-5; D is uncertain. The V end lost 0 bases, the J end lost 6 bases, and 6 bases lay between the germline ends. The length of the CDR3 is 13 residues. CDR3 DNA sequence: TGTGCCAGCAGTTTAGCGCTTGGTCAGCCCCAGCATTTT. This translates into CASSLALGQPQHF.

The chain's CDR3 is CASSHVYVGTGDLYGYTF. The CDR3 DNA sequence: TGCGCCAGCAGCCACGTCTACGTCGGGACAGGGGACCTCTATGGCTACACCTTC. The chain joins TRBV4-1 to TRBJ1-2, with 10 bases aligning to TRBD1. Unmatched junction bases numbered 14, after V lost 3 bases and J lost 4 bases. Germline V CDR1 and CDR2: MGHRA, YSYEKL. The CDR3 is made up of 18 amino acids.

The rearrangement uses TRBV4-2 and TRBJ2-7; 11 bases map to TRBD2. The CDR3 sequence is 16 residues long. Per germline, CDR1 LGHNA and CDR2 YNFKEQ. V lost 0 bases and J lost 5; bases outside the gene matches: 6. This CDR3 is CASSQDPTSGVNEQYF. CDR3 DNA sequence: TGTGCCAGCAGCCAAGATCCGACTAGCGGGGTAAACGAGCAGTACTTC.

The chain carries TRBV7-6 and TRBJ1-1; D is ambiguous. Germline V gives CDR1 SGHVS, CDR2 FNYEAQ. The CDR3 length is 11 residues. Trimming left V 6 bases short and J 6 bases short, with 8 bases between. The CDR3 DNA reads TGTGCCAGCAGTTCGGTAGCTGAAGCTTTCTTT. Translating gives CASSSVAEAFF.

This clone was recorded a few times. This sequence joins TRBV11-2 and TRBJ1-3; TRBD1 aligns across 10 bases. CDR1 is SGHAT and CDR2 is FQNNGV in the germline V gene. This CDR3 contains 17 residues. V was pared by 4 bases and J by 4 bases, with 10 bases of the junction left unmatched. CDR3 amino acids: CASSSWDRGGSGNTIYF. Here the CDR3 DNA reads TGTGCCAGCAGCTCTTGGGACAGGGGAGGGTCCGGAAACACCATATATTTT. Full variable domain (outside the CDR3, taken from reference TRBV11-2 and TRBJ1-3): EAGVAQSPRYKIIEKRQSVAFWCNPISGHATLYWYQQILGQGPKLLIQFQNNGVVDDSQLPKDRFSAERLKGVDSTLKIQPAKLEDSAVYLCASSSWDRGGSGNTIYFGEGSWLTVV.